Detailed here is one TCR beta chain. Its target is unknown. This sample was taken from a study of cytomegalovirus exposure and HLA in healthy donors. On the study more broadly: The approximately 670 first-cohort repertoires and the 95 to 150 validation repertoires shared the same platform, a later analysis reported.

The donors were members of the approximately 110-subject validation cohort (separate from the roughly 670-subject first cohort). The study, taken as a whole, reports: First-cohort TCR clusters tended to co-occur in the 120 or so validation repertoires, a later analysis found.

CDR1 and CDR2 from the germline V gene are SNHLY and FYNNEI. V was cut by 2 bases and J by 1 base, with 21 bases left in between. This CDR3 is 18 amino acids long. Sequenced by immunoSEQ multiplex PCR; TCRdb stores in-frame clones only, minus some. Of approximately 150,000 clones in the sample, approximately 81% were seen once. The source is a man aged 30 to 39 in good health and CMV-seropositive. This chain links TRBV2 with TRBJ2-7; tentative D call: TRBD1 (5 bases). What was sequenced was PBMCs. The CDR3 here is CASSEIGRVSMRSYEQYF. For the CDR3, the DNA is TGTGCCAGCAGTGAAATAGGCAGGGTCTCTATGAGGTCCTACGAGCAGTACTTC.